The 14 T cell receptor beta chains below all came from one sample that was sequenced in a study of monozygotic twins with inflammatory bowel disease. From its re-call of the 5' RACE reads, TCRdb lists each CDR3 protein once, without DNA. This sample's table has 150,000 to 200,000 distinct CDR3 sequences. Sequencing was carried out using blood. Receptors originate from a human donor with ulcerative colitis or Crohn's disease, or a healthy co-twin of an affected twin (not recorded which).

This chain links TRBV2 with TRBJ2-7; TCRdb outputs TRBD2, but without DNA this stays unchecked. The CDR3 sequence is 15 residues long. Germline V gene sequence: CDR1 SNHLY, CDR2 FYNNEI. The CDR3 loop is CAGFQTSGASYEQYF. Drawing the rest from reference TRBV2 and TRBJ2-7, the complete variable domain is EPEVTQTPSHQVTQMGQEVILRCVPISNHLYFYWYRQILGQKVEFLVSFYNNEISEKSEIFDDQFSVERPDGSNFTLKIRSTKLEDSAMYFCAGFQTSGASYEQYFGPGTRLTVT.

The CDR3 is CASSLGLVRTDTQYF. The rearrangement uses TRBV5-6 and TRBJ2-3; TCRdb gives TRBD2 as the D gene, but with no DNA this cannot be confirmed. This CDR3 region has 15 residues. Germline values: CDR1 SGHDT, CDR2 YYEEEE.

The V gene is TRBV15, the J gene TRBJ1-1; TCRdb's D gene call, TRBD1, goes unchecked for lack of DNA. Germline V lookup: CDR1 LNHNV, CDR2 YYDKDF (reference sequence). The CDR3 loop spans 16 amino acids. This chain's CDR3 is CATSRDRGGLNTEAFF.

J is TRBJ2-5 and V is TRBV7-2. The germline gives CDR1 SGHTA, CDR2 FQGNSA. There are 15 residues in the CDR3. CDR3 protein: CASSYAKVLGETQYF.

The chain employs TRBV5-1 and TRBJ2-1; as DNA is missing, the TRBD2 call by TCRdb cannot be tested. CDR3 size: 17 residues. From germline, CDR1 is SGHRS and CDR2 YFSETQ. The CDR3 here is CASSGVTSGGAYNEQFF. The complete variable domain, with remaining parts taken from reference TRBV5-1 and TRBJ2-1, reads KAGVTQTPRYLIKTRGQQVTLSCSPISGHRSVSWYQQTPGQGLQFLFEYFSETQRNKGNFPGRFSGRQFSNSRSEMNVSTLELGDSALYLCASSGVTSGGAYNEQFFGPGTRLTVL.

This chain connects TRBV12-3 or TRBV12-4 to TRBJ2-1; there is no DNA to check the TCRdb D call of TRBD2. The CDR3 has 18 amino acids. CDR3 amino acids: CASSLEGLGLAGLHEQFF.

CDR3: CASSDRDSSHEQFF. The gene calls are TRBV5-1 and TRBJ2-1; the D call from TCRdb, TRBD1, cannot be confirmed without DNA. The CDR3 runs to 14 residues. CDR1 and CDR2 (germline): SGHRS, YFSETQ.

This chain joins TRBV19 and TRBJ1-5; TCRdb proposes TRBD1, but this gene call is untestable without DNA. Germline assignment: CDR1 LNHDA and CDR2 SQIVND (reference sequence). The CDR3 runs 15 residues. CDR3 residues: CASSMGGGNNQPQHF.

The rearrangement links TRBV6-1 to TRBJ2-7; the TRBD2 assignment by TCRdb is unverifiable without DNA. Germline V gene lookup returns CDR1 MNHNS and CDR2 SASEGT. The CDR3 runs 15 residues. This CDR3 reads CASRPLAGVSYEQYF.

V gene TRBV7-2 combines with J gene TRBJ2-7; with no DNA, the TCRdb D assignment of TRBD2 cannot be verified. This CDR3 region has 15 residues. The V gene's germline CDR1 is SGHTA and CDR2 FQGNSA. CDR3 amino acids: CASSPFSGSSYEQYF.

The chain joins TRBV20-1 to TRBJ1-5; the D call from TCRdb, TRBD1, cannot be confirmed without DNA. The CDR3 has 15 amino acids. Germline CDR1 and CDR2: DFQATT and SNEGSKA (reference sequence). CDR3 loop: CSARALGQNNQPQHF.

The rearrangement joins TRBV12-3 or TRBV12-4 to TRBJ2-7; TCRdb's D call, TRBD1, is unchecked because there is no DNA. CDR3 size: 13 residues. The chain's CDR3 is CASSLVRGREQYF.

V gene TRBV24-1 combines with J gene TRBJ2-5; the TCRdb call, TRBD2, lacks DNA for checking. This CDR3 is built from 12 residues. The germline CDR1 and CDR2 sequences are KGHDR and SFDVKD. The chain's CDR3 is CATSRIGETQYF.

The chain's CDR3 is CASSLPGYRNNEQFF. V is TRBV5-4 and J is TRBJ2-1. CDR3 length: 15 amino acids. Germline V CDR1 and CDR2: SGHNT, YYREEE (reference sequence).